The T cell receptor beta chain under discussion was sequenced for a study of T cells in Graves' hyperthyroidism and ophthalmopathy. Study results and caveats: For ophthalmopathy, model prediction preceded onset by a median 6.5 months. Ophthalmopathy was separated from stable hyperthyroidism by a 13 V-J model.

This clonotype was counted at least ten times. Its antigen is unknown. This CDR3 is built from 16 residues. V lost 6 bases, J lost 4 bases, and 21 bases lay in between. What was amplified from RNA transcripts were TCR beta CDR3 regions. TCR CDR3 underwent first-round RT-PCR with the HTBI primer set. MiXCR was run by TCRdb on the multiplex PCR reads, yielding one entry per CDR3 protein. The sample has around 490,000 distinct CDR3 sequences; 20% are singletons. PBMCs came from about 10 ml fresh peripheral blood. The genes are TRBV12-3 or TRBV12-4 and TRBJ1-1; the D is unclear. The sequence came from a man aged 40-50 years with Graves' ophthalmopathy. Sequenced sample: blood. CDR3 nucleotides: TGTGCCAGCAGCCTGAAAAGGACCAAGCTGATCACTGAAGCTTTCTTT. Protein sequence: CASSLKRTKLITEAFF.